This is a list of T cell receptor beta chains from one sample in a study of blood T cells in healthy people across ages. MiXCR, run by TCRdb on the 5' RACE reads, gives a single entry per CDR3 protein. Here the sample spans about 750,000 distinct CDR3 sequences, around half being singletons. Sequenced: blood. Receptors were obtained from a man older than 75 in good health. Each CDR3 is given with its conserved first and last residue. A D gene is named only where the DNA matches it firmly. A row's size may be missing; if present it is once, few, many or a size class.

17,TRBD2,TRBV7-3,TRBJ2-1,few,TGTGCCAGCAGCTTAACGGGGCGACTAGCGTCCTACAATGAGCAGTTCTTC,CASSLTGRLASYNEQFF
15,.,TRBV24-1,TRBJ2-1,.,TGTGCCACCAGAGCTAATTTAGGGTCCTACAATGAGCAGTTCTTC,CATRANLGSYNEQFF
14,.,TRBV4-1,TRBJ1-1,few,TGCGCCAGCAGCCAAGGATCCGGAAGGACTGAAGCTTTCTTT,CASSQGSGRTEAFF
13,.,TRBV27,TRBJ1-2,few,TGTGCCAGCAGTTTCGACAGAAACTATGGCTACACCTTC,CASSFDRNYGYTF
16,TRBD2,TRBV27,TRBJ2-7,.,TGTGCCAGCAATCCACTAGCGGGAGGGCCGGTATACGAGCAGTACTTC,CASNPLAGGPVYEQYF
13,TRBD2,TRBV20-1,TRBJ2-7,few,TGCAGTGCTAGCCTCGGGACTAGCGGGAGTCAGTACTTC,CSASLGTSGSQYF
13,.,TRBV4-1,TRBJ1-1,once,TGCGCCAGCAGCCAAGGAAGCCGTACTGAAGCTTTCTTT,CASSQGSRTEAFF
13,.,TRBV29-1,TRBJ2-7,.,TGCAGCGTTGAGGGAACAGGGTTGGGCGAGCAGTACTTC,CSVEGTGLGEQYF
13,TRBD1,TRBV2,TRBJ1-2,.,TGTGCCGGAGGCCCAGAGACAGGGTGGGGCTACACCTTC,CAGGPETGWGYTF
12,.,TRBV20-1,TRBJ2-5,.,TGCAGTGCTAGTACAGACCAAGAGACCCAGTACTTC,CSASTDQETQYF
13,TRBD1,TRBV25-1,TRBJ1-2,few,TGTGCCAGCAGTTTCTCGACAGGGGTTGGCTACACCTTC,CASSFSTGVGYTF
17,.,TRBV6-5,TRBJ1-6,few,TGTGCCAGCAGTTATGGACAGAGGAGCTCCTATAATTCACCCCTCCACTTT,CASSYGQRSSYNSPLHF
16,TRBD1,TRBV24-1,TRBJ2-1,.,TGTGCCACCAGTGACCAAGGACAGGGTTCCTACAATGAGCAGTTCTTC,CATSDQGQGSYNEQFF
15,TRBD2,TRBV18,TRBJ2-7,.,TGTGCCAGCTCACCAACTAGCGGAGGTGTGTACGAGCAGTACTTC,CASSPTSGGVYEQYF
13,.,TRBV20-1,TRBJ2-7,.,TGCAGTGCTAGAGACCGTTTAACTCACGAGCAGTACTTC,CSARDRLTHEQYF
13,.,TRBV5-1,TRBJ1-2,.,TGCGCCAGCAGTAAGGACGGATCCTATGGCTACACCTTC,CASSKDGSYGYTF
16,TRBD2,TRBV5-1,TRBJ2-2,.,TGCGCCAGCAGCTTTTCGCCTAGCGGGATCACCGGGGAGCTGTTTTTT,CASSFSPSGITGELFF
14,.,TRBV29-1,TRBJ2-1,.,TGCAGCGTTGAACCCCAGGGCACCGTGGGCGAGCAGTTCTTC,CSVEPQGTVGEQFF
16,.,TRBV27,TRBJ2-2,many,TGTGCCAGCAGTTACGCAGCAGGGGTGGACACCGGGGAGCTGTTTTTT,CASSYAAGVDTGELFF
12,.,TRBV3-1,TRBJ2-1,many,TGTGCCAGCAGCCAGACTTACAATGAGCAGTTCTTC,CASSQTYNEQFF
14,TRBD1,TRBV10-3,TRBJ2-7,.,TGTGCCATCAGCCCCCGACAGGGGACCTACGAGCAGTACTTC,CAISPRQGTYEQYF
14,TRBD2,TRBV2,TRBJ2-7,.,TGTGCCAGCCGAGGGAGGGACTTATCCTACGGGCAGTACTTC,CASRGRDLSYGQYF
15,TRBD1,TRBV6-1,TRBJ2-7,.,TGTGCCAGCAGACCAGGGGACAGCGCAACCTACGAGCAGTACTTC,CASRPGDSATYEQYF
14,.,TRBV12-3/TRBV12-4,TRBJ2-7,.,TGTGCCAGCAGTGCGGTAGGGGGAAACAACGAGCAGTACTTC,CASSAVGGNNEQYF
19,TRBD1,TRBV15,TRBJ2-5,.,TGTGCCACCAGCAGGGATGGGGGGACAGGGGGCTTATCTCAAGAGACCCAGTACTTC,CATSRDGGTGGLSQETQYF
11,.,TRBV6-1,TRBJ2-1,once,TGTGCCAGCAGCCCCCTCTATGAGCAGTTCTTC,CASSPLYEQFF
14,TRBD1,TRBV28,TRBJ2-1,.,TGTGCCAGCAGGGGGGACAGGTTTCACAATGAGCAGTTCTTC,CASRGDRFHNEQFF
14,TRBD1,TRBV2,TRBJ2-5,.,TGTGCCAGCAGCGAGGGACAGGGAGAAGAGACCCAGTACTTC,CASSEGQGEETQYF
14,TRBD1,TRBV5-1,TRBJ2-1,few,TGCGCCAGCAGCTTGGCTACAGGGGGCAATGAGCAGTTCTTC,CASSLATGGNEQFF
15,.,TRBV7-3,TRBJ2-3,.,TGTGCCCACCGAGGGGGAGTGCTCGGCACAGATACGCAGTATTTT,CAHRGGVLGTDTQYF
15,TRBD2,TRBV13,TRBJ2-7,.,TGTGCCAGCAGCTTCGGAGCGGGAGACCCCTACGAGCAGTACTTC,CASSFGAGDPYEQYF
15,.,TRBV6-5,TRBJ2-5,once,TGTGCCAGCAGCCGGGACGGATCGAGTCGAGAGGCCCAGTACTTC,CASSRDGSSREAQYF
15,.,TRBV6-5,TRBJ2-7,.,TGTGCCAGCAGTTATTCTCGTTCCTGGGGCTACGAGCAGTACTTC,CASSYSRSWGYEQYF
15,TRBD2,TRBV6-2/TRBV6-3,TRBJ2-5,few,TGTGCCAGCAGTTCTCCGGGACTAGGGGGTGAGACCCAGTACTTC,CASSSPGLGGETQYF
14,.,TRBV7-2,TRBJ2-3,.,TGTGCCAGCAGCTTAGTCATAGCATACAGATACGCGTATTTT,CASSLVIAYRYAYF
14,.,TRBV4-1,TRBJ1-2,.,TGCGCCAGCAGCCACGGGGACACGGCCTATGGCTACACCTTC,CASSHGDTAYGYTF
15,.,TRBV5-1,TRBJ1-2,.,TGCGCCAGCAGCCCGGACGGGGGGCTGGACTATGGCTACACCTTC,CASSPDGGLDYGYTF
14,TRBD1,TRBV2,TRBJ1-6,few,TGTGCCAGCAGTGAATTGACAGGGAATTCACCCCTCCACTTT,CASSELTGNSPLHF
11,.,TRBV29-1,TRBJ2-7,few,TGCAGCGTTAACGGACTTTGGGGACAGTACTTC,CSVNGLWGQYF
15,TRBD1,TRBV7-2,TRBJ2-1,few,TGTGCCAGCAGCTTAGGGACAGGGGGGAACAATGAGCAGTTCTTC,CASSLGTGGNNEQFF
14,TRBD2,TRBV29-1,TRBJ2-3,.,TGCAGCGCCCCACTAGCGGGAACCACAGATACGCAGTATTTT,CSAPLAGTTDTQYF
14,TRBD1,TRBV12-3/TRBV12-4,TRBJ2-7,.,TGTGCCAGCAGTTTATTAGGGGGCGCGGATGAGCAGTACTTC,CASSLLGGADEQYF
14,TRBD2,TRBV27,TRBJ2-7,few,TGTGCCAGCAGTTTAACGGGAGGAATGTACGAGCAGTACTTC,CASSLTGGMYEQYF
14,.,TRBV2,TRBJ2-1,.,TGTGCCACCAAACCGAATCCAGCGGTCCGTGAGCAGTTCTTC,CATKPNPAVREQFF
15,.,TRBV10-3,TRBJ2-5,.,TGTGCCATCAGTGAGCCCCAGAGGCCCCAAGAGACCCAGTACTTC,CAISEPQRPQETQYF
19,TRBD1,TRBV20-1,TRBJ2-7,once,TGCAGTGCCAGAAGGGACAGGGGAGCCCAGTCAAGCTCCTACAATGAGCAGTACTTC,CSARRDRGAQSSSYNEQYF
13,.,TRBV10-3,TRBJ2-7,.,TGTGCCATCAGTGGGGAGCAAGCCTACGAGCAGTACTTC,CAISGEQAYEQYF